This T cell receptor (beta chain) was identified during a study of a mutant IDH1 vaccine in newly diagnosed glioma (dated by TCRdb to about 2021). Turning to the overall study: Patients received eight vaccinations in weeks 1, 3, 5, 7, 11, 15, 19 and 23, corresponding to visits V03 through V10. Prior to enrollment, patients had been given standard therapy consisting of radiotherapy alone, temozolomide alone, or radiochemotherapy with temozolomide, with the combination given to most patients. The approximately 32 treated patients were approximately 62% male and roughly 40% female, with a mean age of approximately 40 years. Peripheral blood was drawn at six visits: V03 (baseline), V05, V07, V10, V12 and V13. For exploratory analyses, longitudinal TCRB deep sequencing was carried out in roughly 25 treated patients wherever samples were available. Vaccination began 4-6 weeks after radiotherapy alone, or alongside temozolomide cycles in the chemotherapy-containing groups.

The study at large found these results: Selection of PBMC samples for TCRB deep sequencing was based on availability. It was noted by the authors that analyses of patient blood samples could not be reproduced owing to sample limitations. Across multiple MHC alleles, vaccine-induced immune responses were seen in 85% to 95% of patients. No apparent relationship was observed between pseudoprogression and alterations in the top peripheral T cell clonotypes detected by TCRB sequencing.

Library construction relied on the immunoSEQ multiplex PCR assay. Following the manufacturer's protocol, the hsTCRB Kit was used to amplify rearranged TCR beta chain sequences. TCRB libraries were sequenced on an Illumina MiSeq. For the original study's pipeline: Demultiplexing, trimming and gene mapping were performed with the kit vendor's proprietary platform. TCRdb mirrors the immuneACCESS table, restricted to in-frame sequences. Some clones are absent from its copies; in checked studies, under half trace to an unresolved V gene, and the reason for the others is unknown. Clonal size and the V and J genes are those of that table, whereas D and trimming came from the DNA. The sample table lists roughly 30,000 clones, 88% of them with a count of one. The biggest ten clones account for about 2.3% of the sample. Taken from cysteine to phenylalanine, the CDR3 has 14 residues. Only the CDR3 DNA is retained, 42 bases long and in frame from the first base. The junction shows trimming of 0 bases on V and 6 bases on J, and the gene matches do not reach 5 bases of it. The germline V gene provides CDR1 SGHRS and CDR2 YFSETQ.

This sample's time point label indicates: week 23, last vaccination. Each vaccine dose, consisting of 300 ug of a 20-mer mutant IDH1 peptide in Montanide, was administered subcutaneously with topical imiquimod. The donors had newly diagnosed IDH1-mutant astrocytomas of WHO grade 3 or 4 that showed loss of nuclear ATRX. The samples were drawn from NOA16, a multicentre, single-arm, open-label phase I trial in Germany that tested a mutant IDH1 peptide vaccine in humans for the first time. The DNeasy Blood and Tissue Kit was used to extract genomic DNA from EDTA blood for TCRB sequencing. Details on this clone: No cognate antigen has been identified for it. Base-call qualities are not available, and no considerably larger clone is one nucleotide away.

Sequences were derived from PBMCs, sampled from a glioma patient whose treatment included an IDH1 peptide vaccine. The rearrangement combines TRBV5-1 with TRBJ2-5; 7 of the junction bases match TRBD1. This receptor was taken from a middle-aged man with glioma. The nucleotide sequence reads TGCGCCAGCAGCTTGGAGGGGGCGAGGAAGACCCAGTACTTC. Translated, this gives CASSLEGARKTQYF.